The T cell receptor (beta chain) under discussion was sequenced for a study of control samples from healthy donors and cancer patients. Germline V gives CDR1 LNHDA, CDR2 SQIVND (reference sequence). With 3 bases removed from V and 3 bases from J, the gap between germline ends came to 11 bases. This CDR3 has 14 residues. TCRdb's copy holds only in-frame clones and misses some; the assay was immunoSEQ multiplex PCR. The sample carries about 75,000 clones, around 95% recorded once. The receptor's source is a middle-aged woman in good health. V usage is TRBV19 and J usage is TRBJ1-1; possible D gene TRBD1, 5 bases. The sample was blood. CDR3 in amino acids: CASSMGVVDTEAFF. DNA of the CDR3: TGTGCCAGTAGTATGGGGGTCGTGGACACTGAAGCTTTCTTT. Based on the CDR3 plus reference TRBV19 and TRBJ1-1, the full variable domain is DGGITQSPKYLFRKEGQNVTLSCEQNLNHDAMYWYRQDPGQGLRLIYYSQIVNDFQKGDIAEGYSVSREKKESFPLTVTSAQKNPTAFYLCASSMGVVDTEAFFGQGTRLTVV.